Following are 12 T cell receptor beta chains from one sample sequenced in a study of blood T cell repertoires in COVID-19. Clones were sequenced by immunoSEQ multiplex PCR, and TCRdb holds only the in-frame ones, with some missing. The repertoire includes some 100,000 clones, over 80% of them detected once, and about 1.8% sits in the top ten. Sample: peripheral blood. The receptors originated from a human donor with active COVID-19. The donor label of this sample is uncertain.

The rearrangement joins TRBV6-5 to TRBJ2-3; D is perhaps TRBD1 (6 bases). From germline, CDR1 is MNHEY and CDR2 SVGAGI. Trimming removed 7 bases from V and 6 bases from J, with 11 bases in between. This CDR3 region has 12 residues. Here the CDR3 reads CASTKRGDTQYF. As DNA, the CDR3 is TGTGCCAGCACCAAGAGGGGGGATACGCAGTATTTT.

The V and J genes are TRBV6-6 and TRBJ2-7, with 10 bases matching TRBD1. The CDR3 runs to 16 residues. Germline V gene data show CDR1 as MNHNY and CDR2 as SVGAGI (reference sequence). Unmatched junction bases numbered 14, after V lost 5 bases and J lost 7 bases. CDR3 coding DNA: TGTGCCAGCAGTCTTAGGGCCCGACAGGGGGCGGATGAGCAGTACTTC. This codes for CASSLRARQGADEQYF.

This clone was observed once. This chain connects TRBV2 to TRBJ1-1; no firm D call. The CDR3 extends over 12 amino acids. Germline CDR1 and CDR2: SNHLY and FYNNEI. The V end was cut by 4 bases, the J end by 1 base, with 4 bases between. The CDR3 nucleotides read TGTGCCAGCAGTGGGCCGAACACTGAAGCTTTCTTT. Translating it yields CASSGPNTEAFF.

This chain uses TRBV7-9 with TRBJ1-2; 8 nucleotides line up with TRBD1. Unmatched junction bases numbered 5, after V lost 2 bases and J lost 3 bases. In germline, CDR1 is SEHNR, CDR2 FQNEAQ (reference sequence). The CDR3 consists of 15 residues. CDR3 in amino acids: CASSLLTGEDYGYTF. As DNA, the CDR3 is TGTGCCAGCAGCTTATTGACAGGGGAGGACTATGGCTACACCTTC.

The chain has TRBV5-1 and TRBJ2-2; D perhaps matches TRBD1 (5 bases). V was cut by 4 bases and J by 1 base, with 14 bases left in between. Germline lookup yields CDR1 SGHRS and CDR2 YFSETQ. The CDR3 spans 16 residues. Here the CDR3 reads CASSPTERLNTGELFF. In DNA form, the CDR3 reads TGCGCCAGCAGCCCGACAGAGAGACTGAACACCGGGGAGCTGTTTTTT.

The chain carries TRBV5-4 and TRBJ1-4, with a possible D match to TRBD1 (6 bases). CDR3 size: 14 residues. V was cut by 0 bases and J by 8 bases, with 11 bases left in between. The V gene's germline CDR1 is SGHNT and CDR2 YYREEE (reference sequence). CDR3: CASSLAGQLEKLFF. The DNA for the CDR3 is TGTGCCAGCAGCTTGGCGGGACAATTGGAAAAACTGTTTTTT.

This chain's CDR3 is CASSRSSSGGLNEQFF. Written as DNA, the CDR3 is TGCGCCAGCAGCCGGTCCTCTAGCGGGGGCCTCAATGAGCAGTTCTTC. The J gene is TRBJ2-1, the V gene TRBV4-3; 10 bases are a match to TRBD2. V gave up 4 bases and J gave up 6 bases; unmatched junction bases: 9. The germline CDR1 and CDR2 sequences are LGHNA and YSLEER. The CDR3 totals 16 residues.

The chain uses TRBV5-1 and TRBJ2-3; 7 bases agree with TRBD2. Germline CDR1 SGHRS, CDR2 YFSETQ. Trimming at V came to 4 bases and at J to 4 bases, leaving 9 bases not matched to a gene. The CDR3 loop spans 15 amino acids. As DNA, the CDR3 is TGCGCCAGCAGCAGAACGACTAGCCCCGCAGATACGCAGTATTTT. Amino acid sequence: CASSRTTSPADTQYF.

V usage is TRBV10-2 and J usage is TRBJ2-5, with 12 bases lining up with TRBD2. V gave up 0 bases and J gave up 4 bases; unmatched junction bases: 6. Germline CDR1 is WSHSY and CDR2 is SAAADI. The CDR3 covers 17 residues. Written as DNA, the CDR3 is TGCGCCAGCAGTGAGTCGTCTAGCGGGGGGGTTGGAGAGACCCAGTACTTC. Translated: CASSESSSGGVGETQYF.

CDR3 sequence reads: CASSPGQGAETQYF. DNA for the CDR3: TGTGCCAGCTCACCCGGACAGGGAGCGGAGACCCAGTACTTC. V gene TRBV18 combines with J gene TRBJ2-5; 8 bases match TRBD1. The CDR3 covers 14 residues. Germline V gives CDR1 KGHSH, CDR2 LQKENI. The V segment lost 3 bases and the J segment 5 bases; nucleotides outside the gene matches: 5.

The chain has TRBV7-2 and TRBJ2-7; 7 nucleotides align to TRBD1. Germline V gene lookup returns CDR1 SGHTA and CDR2 FQGNSA. Trimming cost V 4 bases and J 1 base; bases outside gene matches: 4. The CDR3 has 14 residues. This CDR3 reads CASSYEGQSYEQYF. CDR3 DNA sequence: TGTGCCAGCAGCTACGAGGGACAGTCCTACGAGCAGTACTTC.

The CDR3 bases are TGCAGTGCTAGTGGGCTTGAGACCCAGTACTTC. Translated: CSASGLETQYF. V usage is TRBV20-1 and J usage is TRBJ2-5; no clear D. Germline values: CDR1 DFQATT, CDR2 SNEGSKA (reference sequence). The CDR3 runs to 11 residues. Deletions cut 3 bases from V and 5 bases from J, with 7 bases between.